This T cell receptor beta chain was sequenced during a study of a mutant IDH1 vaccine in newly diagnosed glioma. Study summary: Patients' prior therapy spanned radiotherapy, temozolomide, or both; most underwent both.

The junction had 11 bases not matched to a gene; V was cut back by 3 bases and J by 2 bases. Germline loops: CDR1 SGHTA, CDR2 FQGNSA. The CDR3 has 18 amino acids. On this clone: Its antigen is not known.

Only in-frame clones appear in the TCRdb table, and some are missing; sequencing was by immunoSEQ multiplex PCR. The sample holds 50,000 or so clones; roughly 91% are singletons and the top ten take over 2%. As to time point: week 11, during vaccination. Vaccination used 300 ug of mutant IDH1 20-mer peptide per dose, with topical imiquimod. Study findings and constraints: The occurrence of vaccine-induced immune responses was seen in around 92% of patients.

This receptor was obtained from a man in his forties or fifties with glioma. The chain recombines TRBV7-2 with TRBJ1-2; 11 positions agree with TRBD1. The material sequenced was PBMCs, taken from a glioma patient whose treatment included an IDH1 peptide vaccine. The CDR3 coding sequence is TGTGCCAGCAGCTTGAATAGAGACGGGACAGGGGGAAACTATGGCTACACCTTC. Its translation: CASSLNRDGTGGNYGYTF.